This entry features one TCR beta chain sequence. The data were obtained in a study of radiation and T cells in renal cell carcinoma. Time point reported: blood 4 weeks post-SBRT, at nephrectomy. Treatment in this sample: 15 Gy SBRT to primary tumor, nephrectomy 4 weeks later. Nephrectomy followed 15 Gy stereotactic body radiation by 4 weeks. Germline lookup yields CDR1 SEHNR and CDR2 FQNEAQ (reference sequence). The CDR3 extends over 15 amino acids. Trimming took 5 bases from V and 0 from J; bases not matched to a gene: 4. Here immunoSEQ multiplex PCR was the method, and the copy in TCRdb shows in-frame clones only, minus some. The sample shows around 100,000 clones, around 84% of them seen only once.

The source was blood, collected from a patient whose treatment included radiotherapy and nephrectomy. The chain uses TRBV7-9 and TRBJ2-1; TRBD2 matches 7 bases. The receptor comes from a man between 60 and 70 years old with renal cell carcinoma. The CDR3 coding sequence is TGTGCCAGCAGCCGACGGGACTACTCCTACAATGAGCAGTTCTTC. Translation gives CASSRRDYSYNEQFF. The variable domain in full, completed from reference TRBV7-9 and TRBJ2-1, reads DTGVSQNPRHKITKRGQNVTFRCDPISEHNRLYWYRQTLGQGPEFLTYFQNEAQLEKSRLLSDRFSAERPKGSFSTLEIQRTEQGDSAMYLCASSRRDYSYNEQFFGPGTRLTVL.